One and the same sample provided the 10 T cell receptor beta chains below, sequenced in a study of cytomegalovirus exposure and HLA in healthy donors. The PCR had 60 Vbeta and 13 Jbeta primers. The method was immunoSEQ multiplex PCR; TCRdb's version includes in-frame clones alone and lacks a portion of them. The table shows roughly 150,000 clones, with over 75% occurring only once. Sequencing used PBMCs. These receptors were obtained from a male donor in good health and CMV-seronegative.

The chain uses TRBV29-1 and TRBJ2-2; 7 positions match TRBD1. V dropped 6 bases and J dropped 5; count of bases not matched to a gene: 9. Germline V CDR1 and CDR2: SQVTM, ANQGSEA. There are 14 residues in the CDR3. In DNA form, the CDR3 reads TGCAGCGTCCGACAGGGAATCCGTACCGGGGAGCTGTTTTTT. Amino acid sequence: CSVRQGIRTGELFF.

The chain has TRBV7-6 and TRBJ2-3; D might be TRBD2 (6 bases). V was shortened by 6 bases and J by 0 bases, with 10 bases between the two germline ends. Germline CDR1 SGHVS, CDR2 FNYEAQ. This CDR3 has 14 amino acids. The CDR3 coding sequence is TGTGCCAGCAGGTCGGCGGGGAGCACAGATACGCAGTATTTT. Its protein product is CASRSAGSTDTQYF.

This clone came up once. Here the CDR3 DNA reads TGTGCCAGCAAGGGGACTATCCTCTCCTACGAGCAGTACTTC. Its protein is CASKGTILSYEQYF. V is TRBV5-6 and J is TRBJ2-7; 7 nucleotides align to TRBD2. J lost 0 bases, V lost 6 bases, and 6 bases had no gene match. Germline assignment: CDR1 SGHDT and CDR2 YYEEEE. This CDR3 is built from 14 residues.

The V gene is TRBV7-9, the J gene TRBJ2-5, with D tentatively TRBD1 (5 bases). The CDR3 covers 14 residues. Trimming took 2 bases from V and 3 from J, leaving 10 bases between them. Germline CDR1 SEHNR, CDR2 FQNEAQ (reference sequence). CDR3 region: CASSLTGREETQYF. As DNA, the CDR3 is TGTGCCAGCAGCTTAACGGGCAGGGAAGAGACCCAGTACTTC.

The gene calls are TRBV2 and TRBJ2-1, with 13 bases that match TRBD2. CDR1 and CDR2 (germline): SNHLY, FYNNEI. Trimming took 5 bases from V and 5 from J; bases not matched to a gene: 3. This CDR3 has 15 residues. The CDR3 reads CASSMGTSGNNEQFF. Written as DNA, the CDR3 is TGTGCCAGCAGTATGGGGACTAGCGGGAACAATGAGCAGTTCTTC.

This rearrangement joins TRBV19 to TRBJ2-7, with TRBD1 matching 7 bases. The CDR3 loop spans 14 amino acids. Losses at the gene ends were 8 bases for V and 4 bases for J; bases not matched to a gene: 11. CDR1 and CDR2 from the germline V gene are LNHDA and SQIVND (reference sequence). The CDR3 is CASAETGKLYEQYF. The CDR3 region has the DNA TGTGCCAGTGCAGAGACAGGGAAATTGTACGAGCAGTACTTC.

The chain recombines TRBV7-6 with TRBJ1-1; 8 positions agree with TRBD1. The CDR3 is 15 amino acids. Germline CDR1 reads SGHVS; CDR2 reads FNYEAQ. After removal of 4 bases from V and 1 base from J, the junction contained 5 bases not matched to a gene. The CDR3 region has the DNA TGTGCCAGCAGCTGGACAGGGCTTTCGAACACTGAAGCTTTCTTT. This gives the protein CASSWTGLSNTEAFF.

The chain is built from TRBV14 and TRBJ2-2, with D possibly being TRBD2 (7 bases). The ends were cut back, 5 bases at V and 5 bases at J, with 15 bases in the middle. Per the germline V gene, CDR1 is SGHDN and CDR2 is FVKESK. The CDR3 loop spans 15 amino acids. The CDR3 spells CASSGRGGRTGELFF. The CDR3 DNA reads TGTGCCAGCAGCGGCAGGGGCGGGAGAACCGGGGAGCTGTTTTTT.

The CDR3 protein is CASSLGGWNTEAFF. The CDR3 coding sequence is TGTGCCAGCAGCCTCGGGGGGTGGAACACTGAAGCTTTCTTT. The chain employs TRBV9 and TRBJ1-1; D possibly corresponds to TRBD1 (5 bases). Germline CDR1 and CDR2: SGDLS and YYNGEE. V was pared by 4 bases and J by 1 base, with 11 bases between. This CDR3 region has 14 residues.

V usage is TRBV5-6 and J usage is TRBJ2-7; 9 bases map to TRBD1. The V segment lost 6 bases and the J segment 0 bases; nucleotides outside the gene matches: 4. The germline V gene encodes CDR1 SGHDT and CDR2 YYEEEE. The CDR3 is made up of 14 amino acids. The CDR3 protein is CASIRTGVSYEQYF. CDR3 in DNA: TGTGCCAGCATCCGGACAGGGGTCTCCTACGAGCAGTACTTC.